What follows is one T cell receptor (beta chain) and its context. This clone is a singleton in its sample. The target of this receptor is not known. No much larger clone is present one base from it, and per-base qualities are unavailable. The immunoSEQ hsTCRB assay version 4, run in survey mode, was used to sequence TCRbeta repertoires from genomic DNA. Genomic DNA was diluted to 9 to 10 ng/uL, and up to roughly 1 ug per sample was used for TCRbeta sequencing. Per the source publication's procedure: Analysis of the TCRbeta data was done in ImmunoSeq Analyzer 3.0, and diversity was computed on productive nucleotide rearrangements. Using the Immunarch R package, the improved Chao index served to estimate lower-bound TCR diversity and the Gini coefficient served to estimate clonality. Different nucleotide rearrangements encoding the same CDR3beta amino acid sequence were counted as distinct clonotypes. Differential abundance analysis identified TCRbeta sequences significantly enriched in antigen-responding cells relative to anti-CD3/anti-CD28-activated cells. Using predicted peptide-MHC specificity as the basis, GLIPH2 grouped TCRs into clusters, both for each participant individually and for the merged data sets that combined participants. TCRdb limited this immuneACCESS table to in-frame rearrangements with V and J called. A share of clones is missing; checked studies link under half to unresolved V genes, and the rest is unexplained. The DNA gave D and trimming, while V, J and clone size come from that table. This sample is represented by approximately 15,000 clones; about 65% of them were singletons. The top ten hold approximately 18% of the sample.

This sample stems from a study of persistence of HIV-infected CD4 T cells (dated by TCRdb to about 2020). Regarding the complete study: The median time the participants had spent on suppressive ART was less than 9 years. Peripheral blood samples of up to 180 mL were taken at multiple time points, with the exception of a couple of participants who underwent leukapheresis at a single time point. CMV- and HIV-1 Gag-responding CD4+ T cells were isolated from ART-treated individuals so that antigen-driven clonal expansion of HIV-1-infected cells could be examined. TCRbeta sequencing assessed the clonality of all cells in each sorted population, while proviral sequencing assessed the clonality of infected cells. For the TCR cluster analysis across participants, 8 or 9 participants were included for CMV and about seven participants for Gag. Points the paper makes about the study in general: TCR oligoclonality correlated with proviral oligoclonality within the same sorted populations. Few individuals were included in the study, and only a limited range of antigens was tested. Significantly lower TCRbeta richness was observed in CMV- and Gag-responding cells than in anti-CD3/anti-CD28-responding cells, and higher oligoclonality was observed in CMV-responding cells than in CD3/CD28-stimulated and Gag-responding cells. Bulk TCR analyses could not be limited to the rare CMV-responding cells that actually contained HIV-1 proviruses. Antigen-responding cells were enriched for degenerate expanded CDR3beta sequences, which suggests convergent selection of CD4+ responses to CMV and Gag.

From the cysteine through the phenylalanine, the CDR3 covers 13 amino acids. Of the read, only the CDR3 DNA is kept; its 39 bases are in frame from base 1. Trimming takes 7 bases from V and 1 base from J, and the germline ends sit 10 bases apart. The germline V gene specifies MGHDK as CDR1 and SYGVNS as CDR2. Sample treatment or condition, as interpreted from the label and publication: suppressive antiretroviral therapy. Cells were stimulated with lysates of CMV-infected fibroblasts at 9 to 10 ug/mL. CD4+ T cells that responded were sorted based on upregulation of both CD40 ligand and CD69. HIV-1-infected adults in whom suppressive ART had been started during chronic infection were enrolled as participants. For at least 4 years, the participants' plasma HIV-1 RNA had been undetectable, below 50 copies/mL. To be included, participants needed a CD4+ T cell count above 400 cells/uL and a positive CMV serology. Before stimulation, PBMCs were isolated using density centrifugation and then depleted of CD8+ T cells. For approximately 18 hours, CD8-depleted PBMCs were stimulated with anti-CD28/CD49d costimulation, a CD40-blocking antibody, and enfuvirtide, which was added to prevent new infections. Cells were sorted on a Beckman Coulter MoFlo Legacy or XDP sorter, with propidium iodide excluding dead cells. For samples with more than one million cells, genomic DNA was extracted with the QIAamp DNA Mini Kit, and for all other samples the Quick-DNA Microprep Kit was used.

The V gene is TRBV25-1 and the J gene is TRBJ1-1, with a tentative D gene TRBD1 over 6 matching bases. This receptor was taken from an adult man with HIV who was CMV-seropositive. The specimen comprised CD4+ T cells sorted from PBMCs after roughly 18-hour stimulation, sampled from a patient who received antiretroviral therapy. The cell subset or site tag for this specimen amounts to: CD40L+CD69+ CD4 T cells responding to CMV lysate. The sequenced DNA: TGTGCCAGCATGGGGGGCCAGAACACTGAAGCTTTCTTT. This codes for CASMGGQNTEAFF.